This passage covers 20 T cell receptor beta chains from one sample sequenced in a study of blood T cell repertoires in COVID-19. TCRdb keeps only in-frame clones here, not all; method: immunoSEQ multiplex PCR. The sample consists of more than 200,000 clones, around nine tenths of them appearing once. Sequencing was carried out using peripheral blood. The receptors here all came from a man aged 30 to 39 with active or convalescent COVID-19.

The genes are TRBV6-5 and TRBJ1-5, with TRBD1 matching 7 bases. There are 14 residues in the CDR3. Germline V lookup: CDR1 MNHEY, CDR2 SVGAGI. V was clipped by 6 bases and J by 4 bases; unmatched bases: 6. CDR3 protein: CASRLTGSNQPQHF. CDR3 coding DNA: TGTGCCAGCAGGCTGACAGGGAGTAATCAGCCCCAGCATTTT.

J is TRBJ2-1 and V is TRBV19; D gene unclear. Germline V gene lookup returns CDR1 LNHDA and CDR2 SQIVND (reference sequence). V lost 1 base and J lost 0, with 13 bases in between. The CDR3 is 17 residues long. CDR3 in amino acids: CASSIVAARSSYNEQFF. The CDR3 nucleotides read TGTGCCAGTAGTATAGTGGCTGCCCGGAGCTCCTACAATGAGCAGTTCTTC.

V usage is TRBV30 and J usage is TRBJ2-1; TRBD2 might be the D (5 bases). The germline gives CDR1 GTSNPN, CDR2 SVGIG (reference sequence). V lost 4 bases, J lost 1 base, and 8 bases lay in between. This CDR3 has 13 residues. The chain's CDR3 is CAWIGVSYNEQFF. Here the CDR3 DNA reads TGTGCCTGGATCGGGGTATCCTACAATGAGCAGTTCTTC.

The V and J genes are TRBV7-8 and TRBJ1-4; D gene unclear. V was cut by 2 bases and J by 7 bases, with 5 bases left in between. The CDR3 totals 12 residues. The V gene's germline CDR1 is SGHVS and CDR2 FQNEAQ. The DNA for the CDR3 is TGTGCCAGCAGCTTATCAGTTGAAAAACTGTTTTTT. Its translation: CASSLSVEKLFF.

The chain uses TRBV9 and TRBJ2-1, with TRBD1 identical over 10 bases. Germline CDR1 is SGDLS and CDR2 is YYNGEE. The CDR3 has 16 residues. The V gene end was trimmed by 5 bases and the J gene end by 5 bases; junction bases not matched to a gene: 10. CDR3 residues: CASSYLLGTGDNEQFF. DNA of the CDR3: TGTGCCAGCAGTTATTTACTCGGGACAGGGGACAATGAGCAGTTCTTC.

This chain links TRBV5-4 with TRBJ1-2, with a tentative D call TRBD1 (5 bases). Deletions cut 3 bases from V and 1 base from J, with 16 bases between. The V gene's germline CDR1 is SGHNT and CDR2 YYREEE (reference sequence). CDR3 length: 16 residues. The CDR3 DNA follows: TGTGCCAGCAGCTCGGGGACCGGGACTCTTAACTATGGCTACACCTTC. Residues: CASSSGTGTLNYGYTF.

This sequence joins TRBV19 and TRBJ2-7, with 8 bases fitting TRBD2. V lost 5 bases and J lost 4; bases outside the gene matches: 10. Per the germline V gene, CDR1 is LNHDA and CDR2 is SQIVND (reference sequence). CDR3 length: 15 amino acids. Written as DNA, the CDR3 is TGTGCCAGTAGTGGACCGGCGAGCGGGGGTTACGAGCAGTACTTC. Its protein product is CASSGPASGGYEQYF.

V is TRBV2 and J is TRBJ2-2; the match to TRBD1 covers 8 bases. Germline CDR1 is SNHLY and CDR2 is FYNNEI. CDR3 length: 15 amino acids. Trimming took 4 bases from V and 4 from J; bases not matched to a gene: 5. CDR3 in amino acids: CASSVGQGATGELFF. CDR3 sequence (DNA): TGTGCCAGCAGTGTAGGTCAGGGGGCCACCGGGGAGCTGTTTTTT.

This clone was observed once. The V call is TRBV7-6, the J call TRBJ2-5, with TRBD2 identical over 10 bases. V shed 1 base, J shed 3 bases, and the junction held 8 bases outside the gene matches. This CDR3 has 17 amino acids. Germline V gene lookup returns CDR1 SGHVS and CDR2 FNYEAQ. The DNA for the CDR3 is TGTGCCAGCAGCTTAGATGTAAGCGGGGGGGAGAAAGAGACCCAGTACTTC. Protein sequence: CASSLDVSGGEKETQYF.

The chain uses TRBV9 and TRBJ2-7; possible D gene TRBD1, 6 bases. The V gene's germline CDR1 is SGDLS and CDR2 YYNGEE. V gave up 4 bases and J gave up 6 bases, with 17 bases separating them. The CDR3 extends over 14 amino acids. The CDR3 sequence: CASSRGSRGGEQYF. CDR3 sequence (DNA): TGTGCCAGCAGCAGAGGCTCCAGGGGCGGCGAGCAGTACTTC.

V and J are TRBV2 and TRBJ1-1; TRBD1 matches 9 bases. The CDR3 sequence is 14 residues long. The V segment lost 8 bases and the J segment 4 bases; nucleotides outside the gene matches: 8. Germline V gene sequence: CDR1 SNHLY, CDR2 FYNNEI. CDR3 sequence: CASRRGQGGTEAFF. The CDR3 region has the DNA TGTGCCAGCCGACGGGGACAGGGTGGCACTGAAGCTTTCTTT.

The rearrangement joins TRBV30 to TRBJ1-2; no reliable D call. Per the germline V gene, CDR1 is GTSNPN and CDR2 is SVGIG (reference sequence). V was trimmed by 4 bases and J by 0 bases, leaving 15 bases between them. This CDR3 spans 15 amino acids. The CDR3 DNA reads TGTGCCTGGAAGGCACGGAGCCCATCTAACTATGGCTACACCTTC. Translation gives CAWKARSPSNYGYTF.

This chain connects TRBV5-6 to TRBJ2-2; D may be TRBD2 (6 bases). Germline CDR1 reads SGHDT; CDR2 reads YYEEEE. The CDR3 is 16 amino acids. Trimming stripped 4 bases from V and 0 bases from J, with 13 bases between. The chain's CDR3 is CASSPGGPANTGELFF. The CDR3 nucleotides are TGTGCCAGCAGCCCCGGGGGACCCGCGAACACCGGGGAGCTGTTTTTT.

The chain joins TRBV6-2 or TRBV6-3 to TRBJ2-7, with D possibly being TRBD1 (5 bases). The CDR3 length is 16 residues. Germline V gene sequence: CDR1 MNHEY, CDR2 SVGEGT. With 2 bases removed from V and 3 bases from J, the gap between germline ends came to 17 bases. This chain's CDR3 is CASSYNQGLLLYEQYF. In DNA form, the CDR3 reads TGTGCCAGCAGTTACAACCAGGGCCTCCTGCTCTACGAGCAGTACTTC.

The genes are TRBV7-2 and TRBJ1-5, with a weak D call TRBD1 (6 bases). The germline V gene encodes CDR1 SGHTA and CDR2 FQGNSA. The V end was cut by 3 bases, the J end by 2 bases, with 14 bases between. The CDR3 spans 16 residues. CDR3 sequence (DNA): TGTGCCAGCAGCTTCCCGACAGGAGGAGGCAATCAGCCCCAGCATTTT. It specifies CASSFPTGGGNQPQHF.

This clone was picked up a small number of times. This rearrangement joins TRBV29-1 to TRBJ2-5, with 11 bases fitting TRBD1. J was trimmed by 2 bases and V by 7 bases; bases with no gene match: 9. The CDR3 sequence is 15 residues long. In germline, CDR1 is SQVTM, CDR2 ANQGSEA. As DNA, the CDR3 is TGCAGCGCCTACAAAGGGACAGGGGGGCAAGAGACCCAGTACTTC. Translated: CSAYKGTGGQETQYF.

The count of this clone is one. The genes are TRBV12-3 or TRBV12-4 and TRBJ2-7; D ambiguous. CDR3 size: 11 residues. Trimming removed 8 bases from V and 2 bases from J, with 7 bases in between. The CDR3 DNA is TGTGCCAGCTCACCGGCCTACGAGCAGTACTTC. It specifies CASSPAYEQYF.

The rearrangement joins TRBV27 to TRBJ1-5; D gene unclear. The ends were cut back, 0 bases at V and 6 bases at J, with 9 bases in the middle. Germline lookup yields CDR1 MNHEY and CDR2 SMNVEV (reference sequence). CDR3 size: 14 residues. In DNA, the CDR3 is TGTGCCAGCAGTTTATCGCCGGGTTCTCAGCCCCAGCATTTT. Its translation: CASSLSPGSQPQHF.

The V and J genes are TRBV24-1 and TRBJ2-2, with D perhaps matching TRBD1 (5 bases). CDR3 size: 16 residues. The germline CDR1 and CDR2 sequences are KGHDR and SFDVKD. Trimming stripped 2 bases from V and 0 bases from J, with 9 bases between. The CDR3 sequence is CATSDSTGTNTGELFF. The CDR3 coding sequence is TGTGCCACCAGTGATTCAACAGGTACGAACACCGGGGAGCTGTTTTTT.

The chain couples TRBV6-5 to TRBJ2-1; 10 bases agree with TRBD1. J gave up 7 bases and V 6 bases, and 9 bases lay outside the gene matches. The germline gives CDR1 MNHEY, CDR2 SVGAGI. The CDR3 is 15 residues long. As DNA, the CDR3 is TGTGCCAGCAGCACCGACAGGGGGCTAATGAATGAGCAGTTCTTC. It specifies CASSTDRGLMNEQFF.